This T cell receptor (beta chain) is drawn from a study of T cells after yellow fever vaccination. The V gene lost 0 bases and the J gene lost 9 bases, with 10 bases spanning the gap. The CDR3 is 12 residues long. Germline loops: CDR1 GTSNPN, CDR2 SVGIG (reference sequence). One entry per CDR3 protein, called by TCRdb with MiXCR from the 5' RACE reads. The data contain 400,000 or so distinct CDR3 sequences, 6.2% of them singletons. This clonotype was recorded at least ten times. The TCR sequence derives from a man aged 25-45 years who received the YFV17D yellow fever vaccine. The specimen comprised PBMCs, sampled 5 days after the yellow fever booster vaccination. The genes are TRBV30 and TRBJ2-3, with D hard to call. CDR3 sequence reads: CAWSVPPWTQYF. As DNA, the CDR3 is TGTGCCTGGAGTGTACCCCCTTGGACGCAGTATTTT. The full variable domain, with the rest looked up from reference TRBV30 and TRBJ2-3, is SQTIHQWPATLVQPVGSPLSLECTVEGTSNPNLYWYRQAAGRGLQLLFYSVGIGQISSEVPQNLSASRPQDRQFILSSKKLLLSDSGFYLCAWSVPPWTQYFGPGTRLTVL.